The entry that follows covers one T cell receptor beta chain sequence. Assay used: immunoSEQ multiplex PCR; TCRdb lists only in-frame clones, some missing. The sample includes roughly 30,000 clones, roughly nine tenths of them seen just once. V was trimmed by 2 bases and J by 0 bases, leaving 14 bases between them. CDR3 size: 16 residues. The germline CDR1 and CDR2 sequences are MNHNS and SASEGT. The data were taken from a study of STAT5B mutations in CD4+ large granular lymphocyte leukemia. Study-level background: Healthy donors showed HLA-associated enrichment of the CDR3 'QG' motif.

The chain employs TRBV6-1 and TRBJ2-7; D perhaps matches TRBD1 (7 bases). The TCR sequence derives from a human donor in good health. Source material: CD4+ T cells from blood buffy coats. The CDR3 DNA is TGTGCCAGCAGTGAATCCCGGGGGACAGACTCCTACGAGCAGTACTTC. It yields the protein CASSESRGTDSYEQYF.